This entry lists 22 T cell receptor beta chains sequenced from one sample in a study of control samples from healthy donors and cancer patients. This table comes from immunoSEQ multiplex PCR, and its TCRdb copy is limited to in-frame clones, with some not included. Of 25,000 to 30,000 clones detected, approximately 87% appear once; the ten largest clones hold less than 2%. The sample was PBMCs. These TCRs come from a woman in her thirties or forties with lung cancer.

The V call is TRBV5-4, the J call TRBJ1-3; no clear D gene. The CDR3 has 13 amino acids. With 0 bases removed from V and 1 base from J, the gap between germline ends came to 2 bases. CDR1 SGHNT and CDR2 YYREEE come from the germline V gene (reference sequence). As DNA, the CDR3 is TGTGCCAGCAGCTTGGTTTCTGGAAACACCATATATTTT. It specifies CASSLVSGNTIYF.

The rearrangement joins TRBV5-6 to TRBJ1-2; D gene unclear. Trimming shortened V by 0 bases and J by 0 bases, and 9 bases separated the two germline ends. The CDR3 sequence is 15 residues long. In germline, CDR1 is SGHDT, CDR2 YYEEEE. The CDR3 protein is CASSLGRPANYGYTF. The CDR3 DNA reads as TGTGCCAGCAGCTTGGGCAGGCCTGCTAACTATGGCTACACCTTC. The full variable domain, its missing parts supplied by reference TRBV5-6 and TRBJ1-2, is DAGVTQSPTHLIKTRGQQVTLRCSPKSGHDTVSWYQQALGQGPQFIFQYYEEEERQRGNFPDRFSGHQFPNYSSELNVNALLLGDSALYLCASSLGRPANYGYTFGSGTRLTVV.

CDR3 coding DNA: TGTGCCAGCAGCCCCACCCGGGACAGGGGGCATGGCTACACCTTC. Amino acid sequence: CASSPTRDRGHGYTF. The chain employs TRBV7-6 and TRBJ1-2; 12 nucleotides align to TRBD1. V trimming: 5 bases; J trimming: 6 bases; junction bases outside the gene matches: 7. The CDR3 sequence is 15 residues long. Germline lookup yields CDR1 SGHVS and CDR2 FNYEAQ.

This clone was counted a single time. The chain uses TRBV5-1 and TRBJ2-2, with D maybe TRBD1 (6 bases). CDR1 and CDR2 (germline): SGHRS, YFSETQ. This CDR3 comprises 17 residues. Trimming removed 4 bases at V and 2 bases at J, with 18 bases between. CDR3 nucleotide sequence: TGCGCCAGCAGCCCCCGGACAGCGACTTTTAACACCGGGGAGCTGTTTTTT. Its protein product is CASSPRTATFNTGELFF.

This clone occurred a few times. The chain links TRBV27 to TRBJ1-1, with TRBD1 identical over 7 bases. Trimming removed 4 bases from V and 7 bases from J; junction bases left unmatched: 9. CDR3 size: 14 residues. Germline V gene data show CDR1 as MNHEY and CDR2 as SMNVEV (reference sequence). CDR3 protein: CASSSGQRDDEAFF. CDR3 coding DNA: TGTGCCAGCAGTTCGGGACAGAGAGATGATGAAGCTTTCTTT.

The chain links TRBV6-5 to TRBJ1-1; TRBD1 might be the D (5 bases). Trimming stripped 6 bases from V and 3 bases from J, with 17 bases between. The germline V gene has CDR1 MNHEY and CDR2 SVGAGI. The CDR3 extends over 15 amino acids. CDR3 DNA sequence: TGTGCCAGCAGCGGCCGGACATCGGACCACACTGAAGCTTTCTTT. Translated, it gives CASSGRTSDHTEAFF.

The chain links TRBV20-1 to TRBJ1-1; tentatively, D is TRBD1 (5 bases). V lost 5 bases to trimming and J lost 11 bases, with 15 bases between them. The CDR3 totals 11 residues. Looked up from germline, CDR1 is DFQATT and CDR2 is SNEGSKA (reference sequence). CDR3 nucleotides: TGCAGTGCTCTTAATTCCGGGACCGCTTTCTTT. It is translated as CSALNSGTAFF.

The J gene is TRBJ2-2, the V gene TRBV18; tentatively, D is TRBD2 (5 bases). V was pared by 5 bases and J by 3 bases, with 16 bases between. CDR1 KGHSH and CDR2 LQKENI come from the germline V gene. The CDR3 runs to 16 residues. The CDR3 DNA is TGTGCCAGCTCATCCTCTGGCGGGTTTTACACCGGGGAGCTGTTTTTT. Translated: CASSSSGGFYTGELFF.

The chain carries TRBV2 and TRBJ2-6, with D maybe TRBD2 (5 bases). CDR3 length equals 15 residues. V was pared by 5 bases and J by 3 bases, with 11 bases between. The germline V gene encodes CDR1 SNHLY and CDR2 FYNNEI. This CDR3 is CASSLPGFGANVLTF. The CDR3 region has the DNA TGTGCCAGCAGTCTTCCGGGGTTTGGGGCCAACGTCCTGACTTTC.

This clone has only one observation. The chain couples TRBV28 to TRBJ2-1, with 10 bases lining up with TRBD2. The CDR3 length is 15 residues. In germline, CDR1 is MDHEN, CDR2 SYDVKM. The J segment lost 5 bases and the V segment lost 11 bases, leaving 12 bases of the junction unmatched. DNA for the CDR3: TGTGCCGGGACAGCGGGGGGGTCCCATAACAATGAGCAGTTCTTC. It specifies CAGTAGGSHNNEQFF. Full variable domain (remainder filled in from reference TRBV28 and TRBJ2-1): DVKVTQSSRYLVKRTGEKVFLECVQDMDHENMFWYRQDPGLGLRLIYFSYDVKMKEKGDIPEGYSVSREKKERFSLILESASTNQTSMYLCAGTAGGSHNNEQFFGPGTRLTVL.

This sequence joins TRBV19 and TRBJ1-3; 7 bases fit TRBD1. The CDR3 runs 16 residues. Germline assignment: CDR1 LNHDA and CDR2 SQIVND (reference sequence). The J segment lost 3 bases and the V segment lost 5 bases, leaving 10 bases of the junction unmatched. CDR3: CASSLPGQLGGNTIYF. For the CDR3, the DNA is TGTGCCAGTAGTTTACCGGGACAGTTGGGTGGAAACACCATATATTTT.

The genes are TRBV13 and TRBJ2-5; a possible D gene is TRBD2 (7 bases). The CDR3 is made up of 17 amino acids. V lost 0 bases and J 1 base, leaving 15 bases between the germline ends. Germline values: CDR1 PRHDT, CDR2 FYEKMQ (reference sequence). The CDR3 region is CASSLGWGGAGQETQYF. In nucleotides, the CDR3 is TGTGCCAGCAGCTTAGGCTGGGGGGGCGCGGGCCAAGAGACCCAGTACTTC. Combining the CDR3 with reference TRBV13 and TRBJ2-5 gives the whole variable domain AAGVIQSPRHLIKEKRETATLKCYPIPRHDTVYWYQQGPGQDPQFLISFYEKMQSDKGSIPDRFSAQQFSDYHSELNMSSLELGDSALYFCASSLGWGGAGQETQYFGPGTRLLVL.

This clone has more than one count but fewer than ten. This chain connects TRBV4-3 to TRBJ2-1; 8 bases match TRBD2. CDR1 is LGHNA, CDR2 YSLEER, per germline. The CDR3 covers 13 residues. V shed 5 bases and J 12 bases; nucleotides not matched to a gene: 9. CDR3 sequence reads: CASSGRGGLSQFF. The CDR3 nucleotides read TGCGCCAGCAGCGGACGCGGGGGGCTTTCGCAGTTCTTC.

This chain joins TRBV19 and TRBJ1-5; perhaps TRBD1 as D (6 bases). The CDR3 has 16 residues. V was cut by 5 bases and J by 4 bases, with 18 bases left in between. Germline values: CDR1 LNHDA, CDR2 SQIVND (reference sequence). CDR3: CASSQRAGVNNQPQHF. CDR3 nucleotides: TGTGCCAGTAGTCAAAGGGCAGGGGTCAATAATCAGCCCCAGCATTTT.

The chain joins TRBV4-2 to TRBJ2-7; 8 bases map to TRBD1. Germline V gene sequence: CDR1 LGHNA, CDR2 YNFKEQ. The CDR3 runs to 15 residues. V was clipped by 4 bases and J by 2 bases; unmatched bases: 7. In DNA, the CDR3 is TGTGCCAGCAGCCGCGGGACAGGAGGTGCCTACGAGCAGTACTTC. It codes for CASSRGTGGAYEQYF.

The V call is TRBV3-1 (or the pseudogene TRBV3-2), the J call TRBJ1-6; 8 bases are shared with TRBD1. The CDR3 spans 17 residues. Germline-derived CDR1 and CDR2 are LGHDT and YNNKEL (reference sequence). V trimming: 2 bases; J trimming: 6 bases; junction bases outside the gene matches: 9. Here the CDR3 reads CASSQRGTGASNSPLHF. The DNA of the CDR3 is TGTGCCAGCAGCCAAAGGGGGACAGGCGCGAGTAATTCACCCCTCCACTTT.

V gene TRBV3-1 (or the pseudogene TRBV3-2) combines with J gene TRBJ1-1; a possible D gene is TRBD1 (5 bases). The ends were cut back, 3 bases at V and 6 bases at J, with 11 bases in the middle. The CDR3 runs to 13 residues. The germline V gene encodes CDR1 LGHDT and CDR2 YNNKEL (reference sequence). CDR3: CASSHHWGPEAFF. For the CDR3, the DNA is TGTGCCAGCAGCCACCACTGGGGCCCTGAAGCTTTCTTT.

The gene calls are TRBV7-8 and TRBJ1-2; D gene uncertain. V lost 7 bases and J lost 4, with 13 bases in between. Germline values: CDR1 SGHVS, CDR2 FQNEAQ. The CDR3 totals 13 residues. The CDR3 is CASTLGPTYGYTF. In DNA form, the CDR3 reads TGTGCCAGCACATTAGGGCCCACCTATGGCTACACCTTC.

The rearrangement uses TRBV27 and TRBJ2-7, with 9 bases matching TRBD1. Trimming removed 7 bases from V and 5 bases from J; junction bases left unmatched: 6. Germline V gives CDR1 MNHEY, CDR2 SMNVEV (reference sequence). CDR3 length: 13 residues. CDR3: CASTPGQGHEQYF. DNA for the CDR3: TGTGCCAGCACCCCGGGACAGGGCCACGAGCAGTACTTC.

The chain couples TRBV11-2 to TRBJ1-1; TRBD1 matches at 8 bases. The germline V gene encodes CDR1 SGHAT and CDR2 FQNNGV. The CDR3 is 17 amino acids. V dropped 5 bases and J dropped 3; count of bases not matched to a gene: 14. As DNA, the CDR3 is TGTGCCAGCAGCGACCGGGACAGGCATGATTTGGACACTGAAGCTTTCTTT. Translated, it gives CASSDRDRHDLDTEAFF.

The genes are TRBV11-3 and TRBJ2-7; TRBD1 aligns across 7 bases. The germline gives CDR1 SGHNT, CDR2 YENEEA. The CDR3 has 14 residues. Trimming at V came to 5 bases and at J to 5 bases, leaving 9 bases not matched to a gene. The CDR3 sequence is CASSQTGSDHEQYF. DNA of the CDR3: TGTGCCAGCAGCCAGACAGGGTCTGATCACGAGCAGTACTTC.

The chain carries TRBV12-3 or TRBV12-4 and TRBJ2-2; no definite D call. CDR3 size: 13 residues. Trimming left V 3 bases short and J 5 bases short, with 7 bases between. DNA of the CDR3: TGTGCCAGCAGTTTTTTAAGGACCGGGGAGCTGTTTTTT. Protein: CASSFLRTGELFF.